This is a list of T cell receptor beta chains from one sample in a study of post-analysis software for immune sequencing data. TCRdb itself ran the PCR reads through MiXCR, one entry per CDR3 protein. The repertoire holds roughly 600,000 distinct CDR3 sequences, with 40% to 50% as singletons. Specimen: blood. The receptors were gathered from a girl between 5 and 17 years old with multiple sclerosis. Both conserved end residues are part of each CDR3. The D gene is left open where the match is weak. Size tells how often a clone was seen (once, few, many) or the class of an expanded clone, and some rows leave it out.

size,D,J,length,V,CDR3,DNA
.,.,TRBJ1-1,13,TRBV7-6,CASSQTSNTEAFF,TGTGCCAGCAGCCAGACCTCGAACACTGAAGCTTTCTTT
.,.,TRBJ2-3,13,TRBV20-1,CSANGWGTDTQYF,TGCAGTGCTAACGGGTGGGGAACAGATACGCAGTATTTT
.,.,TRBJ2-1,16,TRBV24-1,CATSDSVGGAHNEQFF,TGTGCCACCAGTGATTCGGTCGGCGGGGCCCACAATGAGCAGTTCTTC
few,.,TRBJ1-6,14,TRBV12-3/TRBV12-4,CASSLASILRGLHF,TGTGCCAGCAGTTTAGCGTCGATCCTCAGGGGCCTCCACTTT
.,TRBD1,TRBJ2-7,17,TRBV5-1,CASSFLFDRGPSYEQYF,TGCGCCAGCAGCTTTCTCTTCGACAGGGGGCCTTCCTACGAGCAGTACTTC
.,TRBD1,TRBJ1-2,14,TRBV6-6,CASRARQGAWGYTF,TGTGCCAGCAGGGCTCGACAGGGGGCTTGGGGCTACACCTTC
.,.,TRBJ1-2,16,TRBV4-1,CASSHPLRGRAAGYTF,TGCGCCAGCAGCCATCCCCTTCGGGGCAGGGCCGCTGGCTACACCTTC
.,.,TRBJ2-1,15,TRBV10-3,CAISESRTLQETQFF,TGTGCCATCAGTGAGTCGCGGACACTCCAAGAGACCCAGTTCTTC
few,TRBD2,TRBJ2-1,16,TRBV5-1,CASSLGAGGPWNEQFF,TGCGCCAGCAGCCTTGGGGCGGGAGGGCCCTGGAATGAGCAGTTCTTC
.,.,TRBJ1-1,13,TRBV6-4,CASRYRPDTEAFF,TGTGCCAGTCGATACAGGCCTGACACTGAAGCTTTCTTT
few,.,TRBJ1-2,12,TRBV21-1,CASSKGPYGYTF,TGTGCCAGCAGCAAAGGTCCCTATGGCTACACCTTC
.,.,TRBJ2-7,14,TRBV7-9,CASSLKGQTYEQYF,TGTGCCAGCAGCTTGAAGGGCCAGACCTACGAGCAGTACTTC
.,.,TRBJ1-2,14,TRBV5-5,CASSLEAGTYGYTF,TGTGCCAGCAGCTTGGAAGCAGGGACCTATGGCTACACCTTC
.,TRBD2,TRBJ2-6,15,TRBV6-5,CASRLAGAGANVPTF,TGTGCCAGCAGACTAGCGGGAGCTGGGGCCAACGTCCCGACTTTC
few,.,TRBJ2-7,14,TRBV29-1,CSVEDPRVSYEQYF,TGCAGCGTTGAAGACCCCAGGGTATCCTACGAGCAGTACTTC
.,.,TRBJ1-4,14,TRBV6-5,CASPGQGPNEKLFF,TGTGCCAGTCCCGGTCAGGGGCCTAATGAAAAACTGTTTTTT
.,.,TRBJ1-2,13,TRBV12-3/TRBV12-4,CASRETESSGYTF,TGTGCCAGCAGGGAAACAGAATCCAGCGGCTACACCTTC
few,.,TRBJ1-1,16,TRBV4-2,CASSQGEGLGNTEAFF,TGTGCCAGCAGTCAAGGGGAAGGCCTAGGGAACACTGAAGCTTTCTTT
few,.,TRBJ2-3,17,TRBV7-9,CASSLSPGRTIPDTQYF,TGTGCCAGCAGCTTAAGCCCCGGCAGAACGATTCCAGATACGCAGTATTTT
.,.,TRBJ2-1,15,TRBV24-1,CATSDQGGLNNEQFF,TGTGCCACCAGTGATCAGGGCGGGCTGAACAATGAGCAGTTCTTC
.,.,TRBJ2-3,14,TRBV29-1,CSSGEDPSTDTQYF,TGCAGCTCTGGGGAGGACCCTAGCACAGATACGCAGTATTTT
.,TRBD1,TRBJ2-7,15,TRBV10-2,CASSEEGQGAYEQYF,TGCGCCAGCAGTGAGGAGGGACAGGGGGCCTACGAGCAGTACTTC
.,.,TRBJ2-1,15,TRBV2,CASSEDPSIDNEQFF,TGTGCCAGCAGTGAAGACCCGTCAATCGACAATGAGCAGTTCTTC
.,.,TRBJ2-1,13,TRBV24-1,CATSGFQGNEQFF,TGTGCCACCAGTGGGTTCCAAGGCAATGAGCAGTTCTTC
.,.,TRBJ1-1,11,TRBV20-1,CSAKMALEAFF,TGCAGTGCTAAGATGGCCCTTGAAGCTTTCTTT
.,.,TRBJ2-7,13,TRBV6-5,CASRRVSAYEQYF,TGTGCCAGCAGAAGGGTCTCTGCCTACGAGCAGTACTTC
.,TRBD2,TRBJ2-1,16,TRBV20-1,CSARERGGLVGNEQFF,TGCAGTGCTAGAGAGCGGGGGGGCCTGGTAGGCAATGAGCAGTTCTTC
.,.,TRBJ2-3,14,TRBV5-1,CASNPSSSTDTQYF,TGCGCCAGCAACCCGTCAAGTAGCACAGATACGCAGTATTTT
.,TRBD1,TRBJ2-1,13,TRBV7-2,CASSKGQAVEQFF,TGTGCCAGCAGCAAAGGACAGGCAGTTGAGCAGTTCTTC